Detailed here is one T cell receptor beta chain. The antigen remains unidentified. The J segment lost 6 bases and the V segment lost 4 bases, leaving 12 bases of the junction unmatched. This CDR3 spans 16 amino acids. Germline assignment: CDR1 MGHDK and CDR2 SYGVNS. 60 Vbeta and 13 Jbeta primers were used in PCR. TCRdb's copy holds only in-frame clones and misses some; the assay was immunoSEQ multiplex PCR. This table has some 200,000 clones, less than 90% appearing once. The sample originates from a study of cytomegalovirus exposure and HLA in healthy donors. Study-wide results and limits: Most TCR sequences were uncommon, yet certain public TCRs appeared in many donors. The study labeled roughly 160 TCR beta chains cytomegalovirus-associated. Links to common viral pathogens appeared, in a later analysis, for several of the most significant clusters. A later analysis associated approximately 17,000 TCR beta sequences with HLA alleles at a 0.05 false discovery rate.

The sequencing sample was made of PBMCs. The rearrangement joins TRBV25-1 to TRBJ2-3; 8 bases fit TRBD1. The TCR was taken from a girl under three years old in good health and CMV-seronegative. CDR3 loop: CASSGGPGQAGDTQYF. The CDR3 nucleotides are TGTGCCAGCAGTGGGGGGCCGGGACAGGCGGGGGATACGCAGTATTTT.